This T cell receptor beta chain appears in the sequencing data of a study of T cell repertoires in cytomegalovirus infection (dated by TCRdb to the late 2010s). Turning to the overall study: Because public TCR beta signatures pointed to carriage of CMV infection together with the matching HLA type, the HLA type of each donor mattered for the analysis.

CDR1 and CDR2, looked up from the germline V gene, are SGDLS and YYNGEE. V was cut back by 1 base and J by 1 base, leaving a gap of 11 bases between them. The CDR3 runs 15 residues from the cysteine to the phenylalanine. Solely the CDR3 DNA is kept, with 45 bases framed from the first base. General conclusions and limits of the study: The ex vivo response was dominated by HLA-C-restricted CMV-specific TCR beta clonotypes, which also provided the single most frequent clonotype in two of eight donors. In both this cohort and an independent cohort of more than 350 donors, the cumulative frequency of public TCR beta family members distinguished carriers of CMV infection plus the relevant HLA type.

This clonotype is a singleton in its sample. Its antigen target is currently unknown. Base qualities were left out, and no much larger clone turns up one base away. One read is thin evidence. Sequenced using an Illumina HiSeq 1500. The raw public reads went through TCRdb reprocessing: fastp at Q25, MiXCR clone calling, in-frame beta chains kept. Rows matching on CDR3 protein sequence are summarized as one entry with the most common DNA and genes. In all, the sample holds around 740,000 distinct CDR3 sequences, and roughly a third of those were seen once. Roughly 2.9% of the sample is in the top ten clones.

The chain is encoded by TRBV9 joined to TRBJ1-2; TRBD1 is perhaps the D gene, given 5 matching bases. The source of this sequence is a human donor in good health (CMV status not recorded). Some clones in this sample may be carry-over from other donors' samples. Sequencing was carried out using PBMCs. The encoded CDR3 is CASSVMSGVNYGYTF. The nucleotide sequence reads TGTGCCAGCAGCGTAATGTCGGGGGTTAACTATGGCTACACCTTC.